This T cell receptor (beta chain) comes out of a study of radiotherapy plus CTLA-4 blockade in lung cancer. Data came from immunoSEQ multiplex PCR; TCRdb stores just in-frame clones and leaves some out. Of 50,000 to 65,000 clones in the sample, about 85% were seen once. Comments on this clone: Its antigen is still unknown.

This CDR3 has 15 residues. Trimming took 5 bases from V and 1 from J, leaving 14 bases between them. Germline V lookup: CDR1 WSHSY, CDR2 SAAADI. Alongside CTLA-4 blockade with ipilimumab, patients with chemo-refractory metastatic non-small-cell lung cancer received focal radiation. Study-wide results and limits: The best predictor of response was reported to be early blood T cell clone dynamics, with interferon-beta.

The gene calls are TRBV10-2 and TRBJ1-2; D may be TRBD1 (5 bases). The starting material was peripheral blood, obtained from a patient treated with radiotherapy plus ipilimumab. This TCR was sampled from a human donor with non-small cell lung cancer who had a complete response to radiotherapy plus ipilimumab. The CDR3 sequence is CASSRDGHYNYGYTF. Here the CDR3 DNA reads TGCGCCAGCAGTCGCGACGGACATTATAACTATGGCTACACCTTC.